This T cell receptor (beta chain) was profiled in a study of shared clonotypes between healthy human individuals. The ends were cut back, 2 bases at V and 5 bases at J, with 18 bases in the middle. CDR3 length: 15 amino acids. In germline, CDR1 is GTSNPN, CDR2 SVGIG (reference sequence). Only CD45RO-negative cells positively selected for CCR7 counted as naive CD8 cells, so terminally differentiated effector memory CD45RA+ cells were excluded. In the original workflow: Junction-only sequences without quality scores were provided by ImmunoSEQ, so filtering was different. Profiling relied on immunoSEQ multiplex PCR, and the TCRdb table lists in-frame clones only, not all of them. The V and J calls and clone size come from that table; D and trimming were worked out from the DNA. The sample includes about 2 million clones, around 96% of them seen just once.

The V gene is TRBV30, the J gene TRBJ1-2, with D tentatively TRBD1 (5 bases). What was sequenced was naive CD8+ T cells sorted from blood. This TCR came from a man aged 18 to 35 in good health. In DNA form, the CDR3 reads TGTGCCTGGAGTCTTCCCCACGGGGCCTCTTATGGCTACACCTTC. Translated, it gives CAWSLPHGASYGYTF.